The entry that follows covers one T cell receptor beta chain sequence. What it binds is unknown. This sample was taken from a study of T cell responses to AZD1222 COVID-19 vaccine. General study points: Clonal diversity was possibly underestimated, and the donors were mostly white British, with more females. Seropositivity was recorded at baseline in only 6 or 7 AZD1222 recipients. Increases in Spike-specific TCR breadth and depth were seen after two AZD1222 doses. Reportedly, nearly half of unique spike TCRs recognized epitopes outside B.1.351/B.1.1.7 mutations.

This CDR3 comprises 13 residues. Germline V lookup: CDR1 LNHDA, CDR2 SQIVND (reference sequence). V lost 10 bases, J lost 8 bases, and 6 bases stayed unmatched. Clones were read by immunoSEQ multiplex PCR, and TCRdb kept only the in-frame ones, dropping some. Among tens of thousands of clones, approximately 86% were seen once, and the ten largest hold 35% to 45%. Sample: peripheral blood, taken on day 0 of AZD1222 vaccination. The clonotype was recovered from an adult in good health. The chain uses TRBV19 and TRBJ2-1; 12 bases agree with TRBD1. The CDR3 DNA is TGTGCCACCGGGACAGGGGGCAGGGATGAGCAGTTCTTC. Protein sequence: CATGTGGRDEQFF.